This TCR beta chain was sequenced for a study of shared clonotypes between healthy human individuals. A word on this clone: Its antigen is unidentified.

Unsorted PBMC contributed approximately 270 ng DNA, 30,000 or so T cell genomes, to each replicate PCR. Per the original methods: Without quality scores, immunoSEQ junctional reads could not be filtered like full-length reads. Method: immunoSEQ multiplex PCR; TCRdb's copy keeps in-frame clones and lacks some. V and J calls and clone size are those listed in that table; D and trimming were worked out from the DNA. The sample lists about 490,000 clones, more than 75% seen once, with 12% in the top ten. The CDR3 is 19 residues long. J gave up 0 bases and V 0 bases, and 11 bases lay outside the gene matches. Germline CDR1 is SGDLS and CDR2 is YYNGEE. Study-wide results and limits: Sampling included only blood; tissue repertoires likely differ.

Participating donors were healthy, HIV-negative adults free of recent acute infections or vaccinations. The rearrangement joins TRBV9 to TRBJ2-3; 9 bases fit TRBD2. The sequenced sample consisted of PBMCs. The receptor was derived from a woman between 35 and 50 years old in good health. Some clones in this sample may be carry-over from other donors' samples. The CDR3 reads CASSVGSSGRPTSTDTQYF. The DNA of the CDR3 is TGTGCCAGCAGCGTAGGGTCCAGCGGGAGGCCAACTAGCACAGATACGCAGTATTTT.